This passage covers 25 T cell receptor beta chains from one sample sequenced in a study of T cell repertoires in cytomegalovirus infection. TCRdb called the reads again in MiXCR, with one record for every CDR3 protein. The sample has about 530,000 distinct CDR3 sequences, about 26% seen once. The specimen sequenced was PBMCs. These receptors were taken from a human donor in good health (CMV status not recorded). Some clones in this sample may be carry-over from other donors' samples.

This clonotype came up a few times. The V gene is TRBV12-5, the J gene TRBJ1-3; D remains ambiguous. V lost 1 base and J lost 2, with 3 bases in between. The CDR3 has 13 residues. Germline assignment: CDR1 LGHNT and CDR2 FRNRAP. The CDR3 sequence: CASGLAPGNTIYF. The CDR3 DNA reads as TGTGCTAGTGGTTTGGCCCCTGGAAACACCATATATTTT.

This chain links TRBV6-2 or TRBV6-3 with TRBJ2-7, with unresolved D. The V gene lost 5 bases and the J gene lost 5 bases, with 16 bases spanning the gap. This CDR3 spans 14 amino acids. CDR1 MNHEY and CDR2 SVGEGT come from the germline V gene. The CDR3 DNA sequence: TGTGCCAGCAGTCCCCAGAGGTGGGGAAACGAGCAGTACTTC. Translation: CASSPQRWGNEQYF.

V gene TRBV20-1 combines with J gene TRBJ2-3, with D possibly being TRBD2 (7 bases). Per germline, CDR1 DFQATT and CDR2 SNEGSKA (reference sequence). This CDR3 has 15 amino acids. Trimming took off 3 bases at V and 6 bases at J, with 19 bases between the two ends. CDR3 region: CSASGGHGRLDTQYF. CDR3 coding DNA: TGCAGTGCTAGCGGGGGGCATGGCCGCCTCGATACGCAGTATTTT.

With regard to this clonotype: Being one base from a much bigger clone, this may be a read error. V and J are TRBV7-2 and TRBJ2-5; TRBD1 is a possible D gene (5 bases). CDR1 is SGHTA and CDR2 is FQGNSA in the germline V gene. Trimming removed 1 base at V and 13 bases at J, with 16 bases between. The CDR3 consists of 13 residues. This chain's CDR3 is CASSLETDKVGYF. CDR3 coding DNA: TGTGCCAGCAGCTTAGAGACAGACAAAGTGGGGTACTTC.

The chain joins TRBV6-5 to TRBJ2-7; D unresolved. The CDR3 extends over 10 amino acids. The V gene's germline CDR1 is MNHEY and CDR2 SVGAGI. CDR3 nucleotides: TGTGCGCCAATAGACTACGAGCAGTACGTC. Protein: CAPIDYEQYV.

The CDR3 region is CASRRTGVEKLFF. The CDR3, as DNA: TGTGCCAGCAGACGCACAGGGGTAGAAAAACTGTTTTTT. The V gene is TRBV12-3 or TRBV12-4, the J gene TRBJ1-4; TRBD1 agrees at 7 bases. CDR3 size: 13 residues. The V gene end was trimmed by 6 bases and the J gene end by 8 bases; junction bases not matched to a gene: 6.

This clonotype was seen a handful of times. The chain couples TRBV11-3 to TRBJ2-3; D might be TRBD1 (5 bases). Germline values: CDR1 SGHNT, CDR2 YENEEA. Trimming took off 0 bases at V and 5 bases at J, with 9 bases between the two ends. The CDR3 length is 14 residues. The DNA for the CDR3 is TGTGCCAGCAGCTTAGATCCAGGGCGAGATACGCAGTATTTT. Its translation is CASSLDPGRDTQYF.

This chain joins TRBV28 and TRBJ1-3; D not certain. CDR1 is MDHEN, CDR2 SYDVKM, per germline. V lost 3 bases and J lost 7, with 19 bases in between. The CDR3 runs 16 residues. The CDR3 DNA is TGTGCCAGCAGTTTCTCCTCCCGGGGAAGGTTTAACACCATATATTTT. Translation: CASSFSSRGRFNTIYF.

This clonotype was seen ten or more times. V usage is TRBV7-2 and J usage is TRBJ2-7, with D uncertain. The CDR3 loop spans 13 amino acids. Germline CDR1 reads SGHTA; CDR2 reads FQGNSA. Deletions cut 7 bases from V and 2 bases from J, with 12 bases between. The CDR3 DNA reads as TGTGCCAGCAACCGACCTCAGACCTACGAGCAGTACTTC. Protein product: CASNRPQTYEQYF.

This clonotype appeared many times. The chain employs TRBV7-2 and TRBJ2-1; TRBD2 matches at 12 bases. Germline V gives CDR1 SGHTA, CDR2 FQGNSA. Unmatched junction bases numbered 2, after V lost 5 bases and J lost 3 bases. This CDR3 spans 15 amino acids. CDR3 amino acids: CASSQLAGGYNEQFF. As DNA, the CDR3 is TGTGCCAGCAGCCAACTAGCGGGAGGCTACAATGAGCAGTTCTTC.

The genes are TRBV6-2 or TRBV6-3 and TRBJ2-7; no definite D call. CDR1 MNHEY and CDR2 SVGEGT come from the germline V gene. The CDR3 runs to 15 residues. V lost 6 bases, J lost 0 bases, and 15 bases lay in between. DNA for the CDR3: TGTGCCAGCAGGGATTTGACTTATAGCTCCTACGAGCAGTACTTC. It specifies CASRDLTYSSYEQYF.

The chain carries TRBV19 and TRBJ1-1, with TRBD1 identical over 8 bases. The length of the CDR3 is 15 residues. Germline CDR1 is LNHDA and CDR2 is SQIVND (reference sequence). The junction had 10 bases not matched to a gene; V was cut back by 5 bases and J by 5 bases. The CDR3 nucleotides read TGTGCCAGTAGTTTCCAGGGGGCAGGAGGTACTGAAGCTTTCTTT. It codes for CASSFQGAGGTEAFF.

This chain connects TRBV7-3 to TRBJ2-1, with 11 bases aligning to TRBD2. The germline V gene has CDR1 SGHTA and CDR2 FQGTGA. The CDR3 runs 19 residues. V lost 5 bases and J lost 5; bases outside the gene matches: 17. In DNA, the CDR3 is TGTGCCAGCAGCCCATCTACTAGCGGGAGAGGTTGGGGGAACAATGAGCAGTTCTTC. This codes for CASSPSTSGRGWGNNEQFF.

The V gene is TRBV5-6, the J gene TRBJ1-2; 7 bases align to TRBD1. From germline, CDR1 is SGHDT and CDR2 YYEEEE. V gave up 3 bases and J gave up 7 bases; unmatched junction bases: 12. The CDR3 contains 15 residues. The CDR3 bases are TGTGCCAGCAGCTCGAGACCCTTTACAGGGGTTGGCTACACCTTC. It yields the protein CASSSRPFTGVGYTF.

The V call is TRBV14, the J call TRBJ2-7; maybe TRBD1 (6 bases). Germline V gene data show CDR1 as SGHDN and CDR2 as FVKESK. This CDR3 contains 17 residues. Trimming stripped 3 bases from V and 5 bases from J, with 23 bases between. CDR3 protein: CASSHTRGPRRNHEQYV. In nucleotides, the CDR3 is TGTGCCAGCAGCCATACCAGGGGACCCCGCAGAAACCACGAGCAGTACGTC.

This clonotype has more than one count but fewer than ten. The rearrangement joins TRBV7-6 to TRBJ1-1; D unclear. The CDR3 length is 13 residues. Germline V CDR1 and CDR2: SGHVS, FNYEAQ. V gave up 10 bases and J gave up 1 base, with 13 bases separating them. As DNA, the CDR3 is TGTGCCACTAAGAACCAGGCGAACACTGAAGCTTTCTTT. Amino acids: CATKNQANTEAFF.

The table lists this clonotype with a few counts. V and J are TRBV28 and TRBJ2-1; D might be TRBD1 or TRBD2, each matching 5 bases. V lost 2 bases and J lost 5, with 16 bases in between. The germline gives CDR1 MDHEN, CDR2 SYDVKM. The CDR3 extends over 16 amino acids. Here the CDR3 DNA reads TGTGCCAGCAGTTTAGGGGCCGGGGCACCCAACAATGAGCAGTTCTTC. This translates into CASSLGAGAPNNEQFF.

In this sample, this clonotype turned up many times. This rearrangement joins TRBV7-8 to TRBJ2-1; the D call may be TRBD1 or TRBD2 (5 bases each). Germline-derived CDR1 and CDR2 are SGHVS and FQNEAQ. Trimming stripped 4 bases from V and 8 bases from J, with 12 bases between. This CDR3 spans 13 amino acids. The CDR3 nucleotides are TGTGCCAGCAGCTATGGGGGAGTGGATGAGCAGTTCTTC. The encoded protein is CASSYGGVDEQFF.

This clonotype was seen just once. The genes are TRBV12-3 or TRBV12-4 and TRBJ2-7; tentative D call: TRBD2 (6 bases). V lost 6 bases to trimming and J lost 7 bases, with 16 bases between them. The CDR3 length is 13 residues. DNA for the CDR3: TGTGCCAGCAGCCAGGGACTTCACCGGGAGCAGTACTTC. Translating gives CASSQGLHREQYF.

This clonotype was observed many times. This chain connects TRBV7-2 to TRBJ2-3; a possible D gene is TRBD1 (6 bases). The CDR3 loop spans 16 amino acids. Germline CDR1 is SGHTA and CDR2 is FQGNSA. Trimming cost V 0 bases and J 0 bases, with 10 bases left between them. CDR3 region: CASSLAGQPSTDTQYF. CDR3 nucleotides: TGTGCCAGCAGCTTAGCCGGACAGCCGAGCACAGATACGCAGTATTTT.

The chain links TRBV7-2 to TRBJ2-2; D gene uncertain. Trimming shortened V by 5 bases and J by 6 bases, and 19 bases separated the two germline ends. CDR1 and CDR2 from the germline V gene are SGHTA and FQGNSA. The CDR3 totals 16 residues. The CDR3 sequence: CASSPRAKVGAGELFF. The CDR3 DNA reads TGTGCCAGCAGCCCCCGGGCCAAAGTCGGCGCCGGGGAGCTGTTTTTT.

This clonotype was found many times. The chain is built from TRBV7-2 and TRBJ2-1; 15 bases align to TRBD2. Trimming removed 5 bases from V and 0 bases from J; junction bases left unmatched: 8. CDR1 is SGHTA and CDR2 is FQGNSA in the germline V gene. The CDR3 consists of 19 residues. The CDR3 DNA sequence: TGTGCCAGCAGCCCCGGGACTAGCGGGAGGACGAGCTCCTACAATGAGCAGTTCTTC. This codes for CASSPGTSGRTSSYNEQFF.

The J gene is TRBJ1-4, the V gene TRBV2; D unresolved. The CDR3 runs to 12 residues. Germline lookup yields CDR1 SNHLY and CDR2 FYNNEI. Trimming stripped 3 bases from V and 4 bases from J, with 3 bases between. DNA for the CDR3: TGTGCCAGCAGTGAGGATAATGAAAAACTGTTTTTT. Amino acid sequence: CASSEDNEKLFF.

This clonotype was observed a handful of times. The rearrangement joins TRBV12-5 to TRBJ1-1, with D tentatively TRBD1 (5 bases). CDR3 length: 12 residues. Trimming took off 3 bases at V and 4 bases at J, with 6 bases between the two ends. Per the germline V gene, CDR1 is LGHNT and CDR2 is FRNRAP. The CDR3 loop reads CASGFGATEAFF. CDR3 sequence (DNA): TGTGCTAGTGGTTTCGGGGCCACTGAAGCTTTCTTT.

There are a few counts of this clonotype. The rearrangement links TRBV14 to TRBJ1-2; TRBD1 aligns across 8 bases. This CDR3 is built from 14 residues. The germline gives CDR1 SGHDN, CDR2 FVKESK. The V and J ends lost 0 bases and 7 bases, in that order; junction bases with no gene match: 4. The CDR3 region is CASSQDQGASGYTF. The CDR3 DNA reads as TGTGCCAGCAGCCAAGATCAGGGGGCGAGTGGCTACACCTTC.